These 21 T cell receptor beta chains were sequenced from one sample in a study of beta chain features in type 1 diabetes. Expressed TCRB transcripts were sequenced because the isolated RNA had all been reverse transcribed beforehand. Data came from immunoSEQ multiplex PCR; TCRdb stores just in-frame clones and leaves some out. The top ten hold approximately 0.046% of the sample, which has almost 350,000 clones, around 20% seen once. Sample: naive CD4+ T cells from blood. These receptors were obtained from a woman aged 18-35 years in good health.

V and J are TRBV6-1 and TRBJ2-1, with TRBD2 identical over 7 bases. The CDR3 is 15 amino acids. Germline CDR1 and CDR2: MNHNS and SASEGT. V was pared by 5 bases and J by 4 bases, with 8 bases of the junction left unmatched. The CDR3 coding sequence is TGTGCCAGCAGTAAGGGACTAAGCGGTTACAATGAGCAGTTCTTC. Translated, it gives CASSKGLSGYNEQFF.

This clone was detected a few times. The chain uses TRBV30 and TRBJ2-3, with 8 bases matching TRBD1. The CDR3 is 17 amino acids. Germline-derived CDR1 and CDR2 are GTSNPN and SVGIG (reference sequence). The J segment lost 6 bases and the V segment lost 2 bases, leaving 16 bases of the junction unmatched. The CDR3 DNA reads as TGTGCCTGGAGTCAAAACCCCAGGGGGCAGGGGGCCGATACGCAGTATTTT. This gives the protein CAWSQNPRGQGADTQYF.

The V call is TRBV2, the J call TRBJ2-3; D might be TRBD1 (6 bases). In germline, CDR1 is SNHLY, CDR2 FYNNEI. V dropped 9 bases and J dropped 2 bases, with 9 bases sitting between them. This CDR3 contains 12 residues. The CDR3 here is CASRGNTDTQYF. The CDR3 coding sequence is TGTGCCAGTAGGGGGAACACAGATACGCAGTATTTT.

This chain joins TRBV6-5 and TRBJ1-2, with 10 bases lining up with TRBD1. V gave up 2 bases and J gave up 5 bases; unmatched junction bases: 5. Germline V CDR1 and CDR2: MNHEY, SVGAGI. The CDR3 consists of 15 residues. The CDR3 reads CASSYLTGGAYGYTF. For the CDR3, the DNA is TGTGCCAGCAGTTACCTGACAGGGGGCGCATATGGCTACACCTTC.

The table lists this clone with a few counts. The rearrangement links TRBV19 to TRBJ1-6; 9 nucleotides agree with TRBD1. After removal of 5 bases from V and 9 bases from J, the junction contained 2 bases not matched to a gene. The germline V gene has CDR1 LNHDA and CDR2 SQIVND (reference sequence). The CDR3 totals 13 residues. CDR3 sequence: CASSEDRGSPLHF. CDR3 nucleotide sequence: TGTGCCAGTAGTGAGGACAGGGGTTCACCCCTCCACTTT. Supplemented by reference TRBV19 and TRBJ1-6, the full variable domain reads DGGITQSPKYLFRKEGQNVTLSCEQNLNHDAMYWYRQDPGQGLRLIYYSQIVNDFQKGDIAEGYSVSREKKESFPLTVTSAQKNPTAFYLCASSEDRGSPLHFGNGTRLTVT.

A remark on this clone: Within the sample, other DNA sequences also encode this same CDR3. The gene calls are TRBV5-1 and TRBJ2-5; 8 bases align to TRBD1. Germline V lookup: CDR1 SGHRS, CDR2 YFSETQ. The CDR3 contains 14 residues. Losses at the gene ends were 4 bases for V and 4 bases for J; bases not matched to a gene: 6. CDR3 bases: TGCGCCAGCAGCCCAGGACAGGGACGAGAGACCCAGTACTTC. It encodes CASSPGQGRETQYF.

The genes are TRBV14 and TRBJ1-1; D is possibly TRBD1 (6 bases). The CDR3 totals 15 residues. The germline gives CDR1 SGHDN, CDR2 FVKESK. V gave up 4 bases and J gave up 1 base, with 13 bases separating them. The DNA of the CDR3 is TGTGCCAGCAGCCTCGGGGGGGCAGCGAACACTGAAGCTTTCTTT. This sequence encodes CASSLGGAANTEAFF.

The CDR3 protein is CASSSNRVPFSGANVLTF. The CDR3 DNA reads TGTGCCAGCAGTTCTAACAGGGTGCCCTTCTCTGGGGCCAACGTCCTGACTTTC. The genes are TRBV28 and TRBJ2-6; D is perhaps TRBD1 (6 bases). Looked up from germline, CDR1 is MDHEN and CDR2 is SYDVKM. This CDR3 is 18 amino acids long. V gave up 4 bases and J gave up 0 bases, with 16 bases separating them.

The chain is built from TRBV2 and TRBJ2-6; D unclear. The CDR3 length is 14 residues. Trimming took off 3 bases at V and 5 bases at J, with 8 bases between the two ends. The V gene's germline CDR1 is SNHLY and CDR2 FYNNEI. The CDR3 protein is CASSDGLRANVLTF. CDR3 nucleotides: TGTGCCAGCAGTGACGGTTTAAGGGCCAACGTCCTGACTTTC. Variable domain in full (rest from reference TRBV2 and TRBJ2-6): EPEVTQTPSHQVTQMGQEVILRCVPISNHLYFYWYRQILGQKVEFLVSFYNNEISEKSEIFDDQFSVERPDGSNFTLKIRSTKLEDSAMYFCASSDGLRANVLTFGAGSRLTVL.

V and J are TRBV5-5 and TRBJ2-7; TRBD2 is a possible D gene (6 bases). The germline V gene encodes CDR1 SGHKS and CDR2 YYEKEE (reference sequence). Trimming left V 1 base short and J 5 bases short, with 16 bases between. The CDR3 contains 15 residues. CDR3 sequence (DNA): TGTGCCAGCAGCTTGAGGGCCTGGGTAGCGGACGAGCAGTACTTC. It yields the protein CASSLRAWVADEQYF.

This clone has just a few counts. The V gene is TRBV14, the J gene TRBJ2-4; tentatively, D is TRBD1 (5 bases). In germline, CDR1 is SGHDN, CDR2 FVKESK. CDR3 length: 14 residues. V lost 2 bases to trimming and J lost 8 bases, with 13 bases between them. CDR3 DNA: TGTGCCAGCAGCCAATCCTTAGGGGTAGACATTCAGTACTTC. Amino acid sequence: CASSQSLGVDIQYF.

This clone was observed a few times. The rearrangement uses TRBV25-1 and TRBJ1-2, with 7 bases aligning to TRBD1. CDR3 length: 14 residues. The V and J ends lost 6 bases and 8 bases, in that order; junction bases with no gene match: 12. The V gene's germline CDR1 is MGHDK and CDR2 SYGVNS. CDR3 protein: CASREVRGVGGYTF. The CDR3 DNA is TGTGCCAGCAGAGAGGTCAGGGGGGTAGGAGGCTACACCTTC.

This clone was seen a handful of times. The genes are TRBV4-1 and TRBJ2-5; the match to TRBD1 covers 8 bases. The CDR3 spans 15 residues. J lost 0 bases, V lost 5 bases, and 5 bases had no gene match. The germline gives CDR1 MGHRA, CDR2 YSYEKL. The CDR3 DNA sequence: TGCGCCAGCAGCGACAGGGGCCAGTACCAAGAGACCCAGTACTTC. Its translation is CASSDRGQYQETQYF.

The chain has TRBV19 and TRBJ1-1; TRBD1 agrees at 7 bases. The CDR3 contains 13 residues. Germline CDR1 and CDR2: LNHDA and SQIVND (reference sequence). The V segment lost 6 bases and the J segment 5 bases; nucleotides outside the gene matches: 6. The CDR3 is CASRGLRGTEAFF. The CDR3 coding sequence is TGTGCCAGTAGAGGCCTCAGGGGGACTGAAGCTTTCTTT.

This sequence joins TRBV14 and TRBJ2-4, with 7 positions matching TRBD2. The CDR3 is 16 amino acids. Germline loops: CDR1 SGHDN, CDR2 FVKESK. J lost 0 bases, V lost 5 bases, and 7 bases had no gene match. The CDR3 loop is CASSSGEWGAKNIQYF. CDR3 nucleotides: TGTGCCAGCAGCAGCGGGGAGTGGGGAGCCAAAAACATTCAGTACTTC.

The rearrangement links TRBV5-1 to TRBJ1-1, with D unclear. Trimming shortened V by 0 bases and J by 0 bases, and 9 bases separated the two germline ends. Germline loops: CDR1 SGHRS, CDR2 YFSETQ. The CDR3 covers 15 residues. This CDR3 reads CASSLEAGMNTEAFF. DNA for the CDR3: TGCGCCAGCAGCTTGGAGGCAGGTATGAACACTGAAGCTTTCTTT.

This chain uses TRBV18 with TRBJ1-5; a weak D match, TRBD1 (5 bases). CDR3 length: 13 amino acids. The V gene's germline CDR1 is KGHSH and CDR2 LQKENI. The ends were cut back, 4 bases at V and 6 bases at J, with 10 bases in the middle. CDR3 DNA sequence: TGTGCCAGCTCACTAGGGGAAGGTCAGCCCCAGCATTTT. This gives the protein CASSLGEGQPQHF.

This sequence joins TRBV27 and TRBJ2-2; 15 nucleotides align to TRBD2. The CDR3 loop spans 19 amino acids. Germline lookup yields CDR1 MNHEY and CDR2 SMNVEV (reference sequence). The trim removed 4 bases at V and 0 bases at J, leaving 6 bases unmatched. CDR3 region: CASSSPGLAGGPNTGELFF. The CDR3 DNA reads TGTGCCAGCAGTTCGCCGGGACTAGCGGGAGGACCGAACACCGGGGAGCTGTTTTTT.

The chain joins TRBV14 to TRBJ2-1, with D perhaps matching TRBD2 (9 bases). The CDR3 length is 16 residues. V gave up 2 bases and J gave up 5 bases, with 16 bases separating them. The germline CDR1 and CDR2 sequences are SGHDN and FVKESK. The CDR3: CASSQQGAGGDNEQFF. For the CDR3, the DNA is TGTGCCAGCAGCCAACAGGGGGCGGGAGGGGACAATGAGCAGTTCTTC.

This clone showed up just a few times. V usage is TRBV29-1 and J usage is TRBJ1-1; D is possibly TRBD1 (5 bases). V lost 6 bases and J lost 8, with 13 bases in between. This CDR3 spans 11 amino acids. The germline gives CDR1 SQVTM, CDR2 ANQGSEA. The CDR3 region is CSVQGYGEAFF. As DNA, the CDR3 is TGCAGCGTCCAGGGCTATGGCGAAGCTTTCTTT.

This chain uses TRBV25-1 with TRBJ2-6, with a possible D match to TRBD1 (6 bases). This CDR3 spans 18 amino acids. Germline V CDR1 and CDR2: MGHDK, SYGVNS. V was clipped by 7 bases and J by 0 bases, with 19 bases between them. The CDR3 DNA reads TGTGCCAGCATGCCCGACAGGAGCCTTCTCTCTGGGGCCAACGTCCTGACTTTC. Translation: CASMPDRSLLSGANVLTF.